The rows below give T cell receptor beta chains drawn from one sample of a study of shared clonotypes between healthy human individuals. TCRdb's copy holds only in-frame clones and misses some; the assay was immunoSEQ multiplex PCR. The top ten hold over 1% of the sample, which has over a million clones, roughly 95% seen once. Sequenced material: naive CD4+ T cells sorted from blood. The receptor source for this set is a man aged 30 to 45 in good health. CDR3s include the opening cysteine and the closing phenylalanine or tryptophan. The D gene is left open where the match is weak. The size of a clone is reported for some rows only, either as once, few or many, or as a class for expanded clones.

d_gene: TRBD1; j_gene: TRBJ2-2; abundance: -; v_gene: TRBV19; CDR3nt: TGTGCCAGTAGCCGGGACAGGGGAACCGGGGAGCTGTTTTTT; CDR3aa: CASSRDRGTGELFF
d_gene: TRBD1; j_gene: TRBJ2-3; abundance: -; v_gene: TRBV7-8; CDR3nt: TGTGCCAGCAACACCCCGGGACAGGGACCAGATACGCAGTATTTT; CDR3aa: CASNTPGQGPDTQYF
d_gene: TRBD2; j_gene: TRBJ2-3; abundance: -; v_gene: TRBV10-2; CDR3nt: TGCGCCAGCAGCCGACGACTAGCGGGAGGGCCGGATACGCAGTATTTT; CDR3aa: CASSRRLAGGPDTQYF
d_gene: TRBD1; j_gene: TRBJ1-5; abundance: -; v_gene: TRBV28; CDR3nt: TGTGCCAGCAGTGAAACAGGGGCAAATCAGCCCCAGCATTTT; CDR3aa: CASSETGANQPQHF
d_gene: TRBD1; j_gene: TRBJ2-7; abundance: -; v_gene: TRBV5-6; CDR3nt: TGTGCCAGCAGCTTTTGGGACAGGATTAACGAGCAGTACTTC; CDR3aa: CASSFWDRINEQYF
d_gene: -; j_gene: TRBJ1-5; abundance: -; v_gene: TRBV6-1; CDR3nt: TGTGCCAGCAGAGGCGGGCAGGGCAATCAGCCCCAGCATTTT; CDR3aa: CASRGGQGNQPQHF
d_gene: -; j_gene: TRBJ2-1; abundance: -; v_gene: TRBV19; CDR3nt: TGTGCCAGTAGTACTCTACCTAGCTCCTACAATGAGCAGTTCTTC; CDR3aa: CASSTLPSSYNEQFF
d_gene: -; j_gene: TRBJ1-5; abundance: -; v_gene: TRBV30; CDR3nt: TGTGCCTGGAGTGTTGACAGCAATCAGCCCCAGCATTTT; CDR3aa: CAWSVDSNQPQHF
d_gene: -; j_gene: TRBJ2-7; abundance: -; v_gene: TRBV15; CDR3nt: TGTGCCACCAGCAGAGGGGCAGGAATGTTGAGCGAGCAGTACTTC; CDR3aa: CATSRGAGMLSEQYF
d_gene: TRBD1; j_gene: TRBJ1-4; abundance: -; v_gene: TRBV5-1; CDR3nt: TGCGCCAGCAGCTACGACAGGGCGGCTAATGAAAAACTGTTTTTT; CDR3aa: CASSYDRAANEKLFF
d_gene: TRBD1; j_gene: TRBJ2-7; abundance: -; v_gene: TRBV7-2; CDR3nt: TGTGCCAGCAGTTTACGGGACAGGGTCTACGAGCAGTACTTC; CDR3aa: CASSLRDRVYEQYF
d_gene: TRBD1; j_gene: TRBJ2-5; abundance: -; v_gene: TRBV5-1; CDR3nt: TGCGCCAGCAGCCCGGGACAGGGCGGAGGGACCCAGTACTTC; CDR3aa: CASSPGQGGGTQYF
d_gene: -; j_gene: TRBJ1-1; abundance: once; v_gene: TRBV7-9; CDR3nt: TGTGCCAGCAGCTTAGCGGGACGTAGGGGGGTGTACACTGAAGCTTTCTTT; CDR3aa: CASSLAGRRGVYTEAFF
d_gene: -; j_gene: TRBJ1-4; abundance: -; v_gene: TRBV19; CDR3nt: TGTGCCAGTAGTTCCAATTTGAGGGGAGGAGGTGAAAAACTGTTTTTT; CDR3aa: CASSSNLRGGGEKLFF
d_gene: TRBD2; j_gene: TRBJ2-7; abundance: -; v_gene: TRBV4-3; CDR3nt: TGCGCCAGCAGTCGCCTAGCGGGAGACTCCTACGAGCAGTACTTC; CDR3aa: CASSRLAGDSYEQYF
d_gene: TRBD1; j_gene: TRBJ2-5; abundance: -; v_gene: TRBV6-5; CDR3nt: TGTGCCAGCAGTAGGGGACAGCTCCAAGAGACCCAGTACTTC; CDR3aa: CASSRGQLQETQYF
d_gene: -; j_gene: TRBJ2-1; abundance: -; v_gene: TRBV10-3; CDR3nt: TGTGCCATCAGTCAGGGGCTTTTGGACAATGAGCAGTTCTTC; CDR3aa: CAISQGLLDNEQFF
d_gene: -; j_gene: TRBJ2-6; abundance: -; v_gene: TRBV6-1; CDR3nt: TGTGCCAGCACTGGGGCCAACGTCCTGACTTTC; CDR3aa: CASTGANVLTF
d_gene: TRBD1; j_gene: TRBJ2-7; abundance: -; v_gene: TRBV6-1; CDR3nt: TGTGCCAGCACCAGGGACAGGGGGGCCTACGAGCAGTACTTC; CDR3aa: CASTRDRGAYEQYF
d_gene: -; j_gene: TRBJ1-4; abundance: -; v_gene: TRBV18; CDR3nt: TGTGCCAGCTCACTTGACAGAACTAATGAAAAACTGTTTTTT; CDR3aa: CASSLDRTNEKLFF
d_gene: -; j_gene: TRBJ2-6; abundance: few; v_gene: TRBV15; CDR3nt: TGTGCCACCAGCAGAGACAGGGCGGGTGGGGCCAACGTCCTGACTTTC; CDR3aa: CATSRDRAGGANVLTF
d_gene: TRBD1; j_gene: TRBJ2-1; abundance: -; v_gene: TRBV2; CDR3nt: TGTGCCAGCAGCCGGGACAGTGACAATGAGCAGTTCTTC; CDR3aa: CASSRDSDNEQFF
d_gene: TRBD1; j_gene: TRBJ1-2; abundance: once; v_gene: TRBV28; CDR3nt: TGTGCCAGCAGCAGGGACAGCTATGGCTACACCTTC; CDR3aa: CASSRDSYGYTF
d_gene: -; j_gene: TRBJ1-2; abundance: -; v_gene: TRBV7-8; CDR3nt: TGTGCCAGCAGCTTTTGGCCCAATCCTGCCGGGGACAACTATGGCTACACCTTC; CDR3aa: CASSFWPNPAGDNYGYTF
d_gene: -; j_gene: TRBJ1-5; abundance: -; v_gene: TRBV18; CDR3nt: TGTGCCAGCTCGCGGGATCAGGGGTCCTTCAGCAATCAGCCCCAGCATTTT; CDR3aa: CASSRDQGSFSNQPQHF
d_gene: -; j_gene: TRBJ1-2; abundance: few; v_gene: TRBV18; CDR3nt: TGTGCCAGCTCACCTCCCGGTAGTAACTATGGCTACACCTTC; CDR3aa: CASSPPGSNYGYTF
d_gene: -; j_gene: TRBJ1-2; abundance: once; v_gene: TRBV9; CDR3nt: TGTGCCAGCAGCGAAAGGGCAGGGATATATGGCTACACCTTC; CDR3aa: CASSERAGIYGYTF
d_gene: -; j_gene: TRBJ2-2; abundance: -; v_gene: TRBV10-3; CDR3nt: TGTGCCATCAGTGATTCCGGGACAAACACCGGGGAGCTGTTTTTT; CDR3aa: CAISDSGTNTGELFF
d_gene: -; j_gene: TRBJ1-5; abundance: -; v_gene: TRBV6-1; CDR3nt: TGTGCCAGCAGTGGGGGAGTAACCGGCAATCAGCCCCAGCATTTT; CDR3aa: CASSGGVTGNQPQHF
d_gene: TRBD1; j_gene: TRBJ1-1; abundance: -; v_gene: TRBV9; CDR3nt: TGTGCCAGCAGCGTAGTTCCCGCGACAGGGTTTGGTCCTGAAGCTTTCTTT; CDR3aa: CASSVVPATGFGPEAFF
d_gene: -; j_gene: TRBJ1-2; abundance: -; v_gene: TRBV18; CDR3nt: TGTGCCAGCTCAGACCAGGGCTCCGGCTATGGCTACACCTTC; CDR3aa: CASSDQGSGYGYTF
d_gene: -; j_gene: TRBJ2-7; abundance: -; v_gene: TRBV5-1; CDR3nt: TGCGCCAGCAGCCAAATGAATGGGGCGCGCGAGCAGTACTTC; CDR3aa: CASSQMNGAREQYF
d_gene: -; j_gene: TRBJ2-2; abundance: -; v_gene: TRBV9; CDR3nt: TGTGCCAGCAGCGTAGGGAGCGGAGGGGTCGGCGGGGAGCTGTTTTTT; CDR3aa: CASSVGSGGVGGELFF
d_gene: -; j_gene: TRBJ1-2; abundance: -; v_gene: TRBV6-5; CDR3nt: TGTGCCAGCAGTTACTCGCGCGCAGGGAACTATGGCTACACCTTC; CDR3aa: CASSYSRAGNYGYTF
d_gene: -; j_gene: TRBJ2-1; abundance: -; v_gene: TRBV18; CDR3nt: TGTGCCAGCTCACCCCCGGGGAGCTCCTACAATGAGCAGTTCTTC; CDR3aa: CASSPPGSSYNEQFF
d_gene: TRBD1; j_gene: TRBJ2-7; abundance: -; v_gene: TRBV6-5; CDR3nt: TGTGCCAGCAGGGGACAGAAGTTCTCCTACGAGCAGTACTTC; CDR3aa: CASRGQKFSYEQYF
d_gene: TRBD2; j_gene: TRBJ2-7; abundance: -; v_gene: TRBV5-1; CDR3nt: TGCGCCAGCAAGCCTAGCGGAGACCTTACCTCCTACGAGCAGTACTTC; CDR3aa: CASKPSGDLTSYEQYF
d_gene: -; j_gene: TRBJ2-7; abundance: -; v_gene: TRBV9; CDR3nt: TGTGCCAGCAGCCCTGGGCACTCGACCTCCTACGAGCAGTACTTC; CDR3aa: CASSPGHSTSYEQYF
d_gene: -; j_gene: TRBJ1-5; abundance: once; v_gene: TRBV7-9; CDR3nt: TGTGCCAGCAGCTCCGGGAACTTTGGCAGACATAGCAATCAGCCCCAGCATTTT; CDR3aa: CASSSGNFGRHSNQPQHF
d_gene: -; j_gene: TRBJ2-7; abundance: -; v_gene: TRBV11-2; CDR3nt: TGTGCCAGCAGCTTATACTGGGAAAAAGGCTACGAGCAGTACTTC; CDR3aa: CASSLYWEKGYEQYF
d_gene: -; j_gene: TRBJ1-1; abundance: -; v_gene: TRBV6-5; CDR3nt: TGTGCCAGCAGCTGGACAGCGAACACTGAAGCTTTCTTT; CDR3aa: CASSWTANTEAFF
d_gene: TRBD2; j_gene: TRBJ2-7; abundance: once; v_gene: TRBV27; CDR3nt: TGTGCCAGCAGCCTAGCGGGAGGTTTATATGAGCAGTACTTC; CDR3aa: CASSLAGGLYEQYF
d_gene: -; j_gene: TRBJ2-2; abundance: -; v_gene: TRBV21-1; CDR3nt: TGTGCCAGCAGCCTTGGCAGGGGTCCTTTTTTGACCGGGGAGCTGTTTTTT; CDR3aa: CASSLGRGPFLTGELFF
d_gene: TRBD2; j_gene: TRBJ2-1; abundance: -; v_gene: TRBV28; CDR3nt: TGTGCCAGCAGTTCGAGGTCTAGCGGGCGCCCCCTATACAATGAGCAGTTCTTC; CDR3aa: CASSSRSSGRPLYNEQFF
d_gene: TRBD1; j_gene: TRBJ1-2; abundance: -; v_gene: TRBV19; CDR3nt: TGTGCCAGTAGTCCCGGGACAGGCGTTCGTGGCTACACCTTC; CDR3aa: CASSPGTGVRGYTF
d_gene: -; j_gene: TRBJ2-7; abundance: -; v_gene: TRBV7-7; CDR3nt: TGTGCCAGCAGTCGGGGGGCTACCTACGAGCAGTACTTC; CDR3aa: CASSRGATYEQYF
d_gene: -; j_gene: TRBJ2-2; abundance: -; v_gene: TRBV29-1; CDR3nt: TGCAGCGTTGATTTCGCTGGAGCCGGGGAGCTGTTTTTT; CDR3aa: CSVDFAGAGELFF
d_gene: -; j_gene: TRBJ1-1; abundance: once; v_gene: TRBV5-6; CDR3nt: TGTGCCAGCAGCTTGGTTCCGGCTGAAGCTTTCTTT; CDR3aa: CASSLVPAEAFF
d_gene: TRBD1; j_gene: TRBJ2-7; abundance: -; v_gene: TRBV5-8; CDR3nt: TGTGCCAGCAGCCGAACAGGGGTCGAGCAGTACTTC; CDR3aa: CASSRTGVEQYF